This entry features one TCR beta chain sequence. The data stem from a study of OX40 agonist ivuxolimab in advanced cancers. The overall study: Dose-escalation cases comprised hepatocellular carcinoma, melanoma, renal cell or head and neck cancer. Averaging 60 years in age, with a range of 23 to 79, the cohort was approximately 83% male.

TCRdb's copy holds only in-frame clones and misses some; the assay was immunoSEQ multiplex PCR. The repertoire consists of tens of thousands of clones, with 88% occurring once and the leading ten covering about three fifths. V was pared by 4 bases and J by 0 bases, with 4 bases of the junction left unmatched. The CDR3 has 15 amino acids. Looked up from germline, CDR1 is MNHEY and CDR2 is SMNVEV (reference sequence). This chain uses TRBV27 with TRBJ2-3, with 7 bases identical to TRBD2. This TCR derives from an adult with an advanced solid tumor such as melanoma, head and neck, liver or kidney cancer. The source material was CD4+ or CD8+ T cells sorted from blood, sampled in a trial of the OX40 agonist ivuxolimab. CDR3 nucleotides: TGTGCCAGCAGTTCCACTAGCGAAAGCACAGATACGCAGTATTTT. This encodes CASSSTSESTDTQYF.